This entry features one TCR beta chain sequence. TCRdb's copy holds only in-frame clones and misses some; the assay was immunoSEQ multiplex PCR. Of about 1,900,000 clones in the sample, about 95% were seen once. Naive CD8 cells comprised CD45RO-negative, CCR7-positively selected cells, excluding terminally differentiated effector memory CD45RA+ cells. All the donors were Caucasian adults who lived in Nashville, Tennessee. These data are taken from a study of shared clonotypes between healthy human individuals. Trimming took 4 bases from V and 3 from J; bases not matched to a gene: 2. CDR1 MNHEY and CDR2 SMNVEV come from the germline V gene (reference sequence). This CDR3 region has 13 residues.

Input material: naive CD8+ T cells sorted from blood. This chain links TRBV27 with TRBJ2-7; 8 bases agree with TRBD1. The TCR sequence derives from a man in his late teens or twenties in good health. The DNA of the CDR3 is TGTGCCAGCAGTTATGGACAGGGCTACGAGCAGTACTTC. Translated: CASSYGQGYEQYF.